This passage covers 25 T cell receptor beta chains from one sample sequenced in a study of graft-versus-host responses after intestinal transplantation. The table came from immunoSEQ multiplex PCR; TCRdb's copy has only in-frame clones and leaves some out. The top ten hold approximately 2.7% of the sample, which has roughly 60,000 clones, under 95% seen once. The input for sequencing was PBMCs, taken almost 120 days after intestinal transplantation. These TCRs come from a human patient who received an intestinal transplant, so some T cells may come from the graft donor.

The chain uses TRBV15 and TRBJ1-4; the D gene is possibly TRBD1 (6 bases). The CDR3 is 16 amino acids. V was cut by 4 bases and J by 1 base, with 13 bases left in between. Germline-derived CDR1 and CDR2 are LNHNV and YYDKDF (reference sequence). The CDR3 region has the DNA TGTGCCACCAGCACTGGGGGCGAGGGAACTAATGAAAAACTGTTTTTT. It yields the protein CATSTGGEGTNEKLFF.

The rearrangement links TRBV27 to TRBJ2-2; TRBD1 aligns across 8 bases. Germline assignment: CDR1 MNHEY and CDR2 SMNVEV (reference sequence). This CDR3 is built from 15 residues. V lost 5 bases and J lost 5; bases outside the gene matches: 7. The CDR3 sequence: CASSAGQGYTGELFF. The CDR3 nucleotides read TGTGCCAGCAGTGCCGGACAGGGATATACCGGGGAGCTGTTTTTT.

The J gene is TRBJ2-5, the V gene TRBV11-2; D is uncertain. There are 13 residues in the CDR3. The ends were cut back, 1 base at V and 5 bases at J, with 8 bases in the middle. In germline, CDR1 is SGHAT, CDR2 FQNNGV. The CDR3 protein is CASSLGPGETQYF. Written as DNA, the CDR3 is TGTGCCAGCAGCTTAGGACCTGGGGAGACCCAGTACTTC.

The gene calls are TRBV5-1 and TRBJ1-4; 7 bases agree with TRBD1. The CDR3 extends over 16 amino acids. The germline V gene has CDR1 SGHRS and CDR2 YFSETQ. V gave up 1 base and J gave up 2 bases; unmatched junction bases: 5. Here the CDR3 reads CASSLTGVGTNEKLFF. Here the CDR3 DNA reads TGCGCCAGCAGCTTGACAGGGGTTGGTACTAATGAAAAACTGTTTTTT.

With regard to this clone: An end of the junction does not agree with germline; a read error may underlie this. The chain combines TRBV7-8 with TRBJ1-2; 7 bases align to TRBD1. CDR3 length: 13 amino acids. In germline, CDR1 is SGHVS, CDR2 FQNEAQ. CDR3 amino acids: CASSLVQGNGCTF. DNA for the CDR3: TGTGCCAGCAGCTTAGTACAGGGGAATGGCTGCACCTTC.

J is TRBJ2-5 and V is TRBV11-2; no firm D call. Trimming shortened V by 0 bases and J by 0 bases, and 8 bases separated the two germline ends. Germline-derived CDR1 and CDR2 are SGHAT and FQNNGV. CDR3 length: 15 residues. CDR3 nucleotides: TGTGCCAGCAGCTTAGATGGGATGTACCAAGAGACCCAGTACTTC. Its protein product is CASSLDGMYQETQYF.

The chain employs TRBV28 and TRBJ2-7; possibly TRBD2 for D (6 bases). Per the germline V gene, CDR1 is MDHEN and CDR2 is SYDVKM. The V gene lost 5 bases and the J gene lost 9 bases, with 29 bases spanning the gap. The CDR3 spans 17 residues. In DNA, the CDR3 is TGTGCCAGCAGTGACGAACCCGGGACTCTAATCTCCTTCGGGCAGTACTTC. This codes for CASSDEPGTLISFGQYF.

J is TRBJ2-7 and V is TRBV28; D is perhaps TRBD2 (6 bases). Trimming cost V 7 bases and J 6 bases, with 13 bases left between them. The CDR3 has 12 residues. CDR1 and CDR2 from the germline V gene are MDHEN and SYDVKM. CDR3 residues: CASTSTGVEQYF. The DNA for the CDR3 is TGTGCCAGCACGTCGACGGGGGTCGAGCAGTACTTC.

V gene TRBV28 combines with J gene TRBJ1-5; no definite D call. The V end was cut by 8 bases, the J end by 1 base, with 15 bases between. The CDR3 runs 15 residues. CDR1 and CDR2 (germline): MDHEN, SYDVKM. This CDR3 reads CASLPSELSNQPQHF. The CDR3 coding sequence is TGTGCCAGCCTACCCAGTGAGTTGAGCAATCAGCCCCAGCATTTT. The variable domain in full, completed from reference TRBV28 and TRBJ1-5, reads DVKVTQSSRYLVKRTGEKVFLECVQDMDHENMFWYRQDPGLGLRLIYFSYDVKMKEKGDIPEGYSVSREKKERFSLILESASTNQTSMYLCASLPSELSNQPQHFGDGTRLSIL.

The V call is TRBV10-3, the J call TRBJ1-1, with 7 positions matching TRBD1. V lost 10 bases to trimming and J lost 4 bases; unmatched junction nucleotides: 9. The V gene's germline CDR1 is ENHRY and CDR2 SYGVKD. The CDR3 is made up of 13 amino acids. The CDR3 DNA follows: TGTGCCAGCAGCGCGACAGGGCGCACTGAAGCTTTCTTT. This encodes CASSATGRTEAFF.

The chain is built from TRBV7-9 and TRBJ2-3, with TRBD2 matching over 11 bases. This CDR3 region has 14 residues. J was trimmed by 5 bases and V by 3 bases; bases with no gene match: 1. Germline V gives CDR1 SEHNR, CDR2 FQNEAQ (reference sequence). The CDR3 spells CASSFSGGGDTQYF. CDR3 in DNA: TGTGCCAGCAGCTTTAGCGGGGGGGGAGATACGCAGTATTTT.

This clone appeared once. The genes are TRBV27 and TRBJ2-7, with D maybe TRBD2 (6 bases). The length of the CDR3 is 14 residues. Trimming removed 0 bases from V and 2 bases from J, with 8 bases in between. Germline V gives CDR1 MNHEY, CDR2 SMNVEV (reference sequence). The CDR3 loop is CASSLSRGPYEQYF. The CDR3, as DNA: TGTGCCAGCAGTTTATCGCGGGGACCCTACGAGCAGTACTTC.

The J gene is TRBJ2-2, the V gene TRBV5-5, with 7 nucleotides matching TRBD2. The ends lost 4 bases at V and 2 bases at J; junction bases unmatched: 17. Germline V gene data show CDR1 as SGHKS and CDR2 as YYEKEE (reference sequence). The CDR3 sequence is 19 residues long. CDR3 loop: CASSPLRVAGEGNTGELFF. For the CDR3, the DNA is TGTGCCAGCAGCCCCCTCAGGGTGGCGGGAGAGGGAAACACCGGGGAGCTGTTTTTT.

This rearrangement joins TRBV30 to TRBJ2-4; no definite D call. CDR3 length: 10 residues. Per the germline V gene, CDR1 is GTSNPN and CDR2 is SVGIG (reference sequence). Trimming took off 4 bases at V and 9 bases at J, with 7 bases between the two ends. Here the CDR3 DNA reads TGTGCCTGGAATCGTGGCATTCAGTACTTC. This gives the protein CAWNRGIQYF.

This clone has a single count. The chain couples TRBV6-9 to TRBJ2-1; 12 nucleotides align to TRBD1. The CDR3 has 20 residues. V shed 1 base, J shed 9 bases, and the junction held 19 bases outside the gene matches. Germline lookup yields CDR1 MNHGY and CDR2 SVAAGI. The CDR3 loop reads CASSYYGTGGAGLDSGEQFF. The CDR3 DNA follows: TGTGCCAGCAGTTATTATGGGACAGGGGGCGCGGGCCTAGATTCGGGTGAGCAGTTCTTC.

The V call is TRBV9, the J call TRBJ1-4; D remains unclear. CDR3 length: 14 residues. CDR1 is SGDLS and CDR2 is YYNGEE in the germline V gene. V shed 3 bases and J shed 3 bases, with 9 bases lying between them. CDR3 sequence: CASSGTGANEKLFF. The DNA for the CDR3 is TGTGCCAGCAGCGGAACCGGGGCTAATGAAAAACTGTTTTTT. The whole variable domain, remainder taken from reference TRBV9 and TRBJ1-4, is DSGVTQTPKHLITATGQRVTLRCSPRSGDLSVYWYQQSLDQGLQFLIQYYNGEERAKGNILERFSAQQFPDLHSELNLSSLELGDSALYFCASSGTGANEKLFFGSGTQLSVL.

The J gene is TRBJ1-1, the V gene TRBV6-4, with 8 bases aligning to TRBD1. Trimming cost V 10 bases and J 4 bases; bases outside gene matches: 20. This CDR3 contains 17 residues. Germline CDR1 reads MRHNA; CDR2 reads SNTAGT. The CDR3 bases are TGTGCCATCGCCGGGACAGGTAGGTGGTGGGTTCCCACTGAAGCTTTCTTT. Amino acids: CAIAGTGRWWVPTEAFF.

The gene calls are TRBV29-1 and TRBJ1-2, with D maybe TRBD1 (6 bases). The CDR3 contains 11 residues. The germline CDR1 and CDR2 sequences are SQVTM and ANQGSEA. The V end was cut by 6 bases, the J end by 8 bases, with 13 bases between. CDR3 protein: CSVGGGSGYTF. The DNA of the CDR3 is TGCAGCGTGGGGGGCGGGAGCGGCTACACCTTC.

This clone came up a few times. The chain is built from TRBV5-1 and TRBJ2-1; 7 bases are shared with TRBD1. V lost 0 bases, J lost 0 bases, and 3 bases stayed unmatched. Germline-derived CDR1 and CDR2 are SGHRS and YFSETQ. This CDR3 spans 16 amino acids. Here the CDR3 reads CASSLAPGGSYNEQFF. The DNA for the CDR3 is TGCGCCAGCAGCTTGGCGCCAGGGGGCTCCTACAATGAGCAGTTCTTC.

This clone was counted a single time. The chain recombines TRBV27 with TRBJ1-1; 9 positions agree with TRBD1. The length of the CDR3 is 14 residues. Germline CDR1 reads MNHEY; CDR2 reads SMNVEV (reference sequence). Losses at the gene ends were 5 bases for V and 4 bases for J; bases not matched to a gene: 5. The CDR3 protein is CASSAGDRATEAFF. As DNA, the CDR3 is TGTGCCAGCAGTGCCGGGGACAGGGCCACTGAAGCTTTCTTT.

The chain uses TRBV27 and TRBJ2-7; D may be TRBD1 (5 bases). The CDR3 loop spans 13 amino acids. Germline V gene sequence: CDR1 MNHEY, CDR2 SMNVEV (reference sequence). Trimming removed 3 bases from V and 2 bases from J, with 8 bases in between. DNA for the CDR3: TGTGCCAGCAGTTTTACAGGTACCTACGAGCAGTACTTC. Translated, it gives CASSFTGTYEQYF.

V gene TRBV4-1 combines with J gene TRBJ2-1, with D perhaps assigned TRBD1 or TRBD2 (5 bases each). V shed 6 bases and J shed 6 bases, with 15 bases lying between them. Germline assignment: CDR1 MGHRA and CDR2 YSYEKL. This CDR3 contains 14 residues. The CDR3 DNA reads TGCGCCAGCAGTAAGGGACCCATTTCCAATGAGCAGTTCTTC. It yields the protein CASSKGPISNEQFF.

The chain recombines TRBV6-1 with TRBJ2-7, with 9 bases fitting TRBD2. This CDR3 spans 15 amino acids. CDR1 and CDR2 from the germline V gene are MNHNS and SASEGT. Losses at the gene ends were 7 bases for V and 7 bases for J; bases not matched to a gene: 14. The CDR3 DNA sequence: TGTGCCAGCACGGGAGGGGCTAGCGGGGAAAGGGAGCAGTACTTC. Protein: CASTGGASGEREQYF.

This chain uses TRBV11-2 with TRBJ1-1; no firm D call. The germline CDR1 and CDR2 sequences are SGHAT and FQNNGV. This CDR3 comprises 15 residues. V lost 5 bases and J 0 bases, leaving 13 bases between the germline ends. The CDR3 nucleotides read TGTGCCAGCAGCCCAAGAGGAGTGATGAACACTGAAGCTTTCTTT. Its protein product is CASSPRGVMNTEAFF.

This chain links TRBV5-1 with TRBJ2-7; D not certain. Germline V lookup: CDR1 SGHRS, CDR2 YFSETQ. V gave up 4 bases and J gave up 3 bases, with 14 bases separating them. The CDR3 extends over 14 amino acids. The CDR3 bases are TGCGCCAGCAGCCAAACACGAACCGTCTACGAGCAGTACTTC. Amino acid sequence: CASSQTRTVYEQYF. Drawing the rest from reference TRBV5-1 and TRBJ2-7, the complete variable domain is KAGVTQTPRYLIKTRGQQVTLSCSPISGHRSVSWYQQTPGQGLQFLFEYFSETQRNKGNFPGRFSGRQFSNSRSEMNVSTLELGDSALYLCASSQTRTVYEQYFGPGTRLTVT.